Presented here are 8 T cell receptor beta chains from one specimen sequenced in a study of shared clonotypes between healthy human individuals. The table came from immunoSEQ multiplex PCR; TCRdb's copy has only in-frame clones and leaves some out. The table lists a few hundred thousand clones, approximately 65% of them singletons. Sequenced sample: memory CD4+ T cells sorted from blood. Sample subset: CD45RA-negative fraction. These receptors all stem from a man aged 30 to 39 in good health.

The V gene is TRBV19, the J gene TRBJ2-5, with D perhaps matching TRBD2 (6 bases). This CDR3 has 15 residues. Germline loops: CDR1 LNHDA, CDR2 SQIVND (reference sequence). V was clipped by 6 bases and J by 4 bases, with 18 bases between them. The CDR3 DNA reads as TGTGCCAGTAGCTTCTTGGAGGGAGCAGGAGAGACCCAGTACTTC. It codes for CASSFLEGAGETQYF.

The chain is built from TRBV21-1 and TRBJ1-5. TRBV21-1 counts as a pseudogene. The CDR3 consists of 15 residues. This chain's CDR3 is CASSKMAGGNQPQHF. As DNA, the CDR3 is TGTGCCAGCAGCAAGATGGCGGGGGGAAATCAGCCCCAGCATTTT.

A single count supports this clone. The rearrangement links TRBV19 to TRBJ2-1; 8 nucleotides match TRBD2. The V gene's germline CDR1 is LNHDA and CDR2 SQIVND (reference sequence). The CDR3 covers 16 residues. V shed 2 bases and J 6 bases; nucleotides not matched to a gene: 9. CDR3 residues: CASSINTGGRTNEQFF. As DNA, the CDR3 is TGTGCCAGTAGTATAAACACGGGGGGGCGGACCAATGAGCAGTTCTTC.

This clone was seen only a few times. The chain joins TRBV15 to TRBJ1-1; no firm D call. The CDR3 has 15 amino acids. Per germline, CDR1 LNHNV and CDR2 YYDKDF (reference sequence). Trimming cost V 0 bases and J 1 base, with 9 bases left between them. The CDR3: CATSRDLAGNTEAFF. The CDR3 bases are TGTGCCACCAGCAGAGATCTAGCAGGGAACACTGAAGCTTTCTTT. Looking up the rest from reference TRBV15 and TRBJ1-1 gives the full variable domain: DAMVIQNPRYQVTQFGKPVTLSCSQTLNHNVMYWYQQKSSQAPKLLFHYYDKDFNNEADTPDNFQSRRPNTSFCFLDIRSPGLGDTAMYLCATSRDLAGNTEAFFGQGTRLTVV.

This clone was recorded a few times. J is TRBJ2-1 and V is TRBV12-5; 10 bases agree with TRBD2. J lost 6 bases, V lost 9 bases, and 8 bases had no gene match. CDR1 is LGHNT and CDR2 is FRNRAP in the germline V gene. CDR3 length: 14 amino acids. DNA of the CDR3: TGTGCTAGCGCTAGCGGGAGTATGGGCAATGAGCAGTTCTTC. Its translation: CASASGSMGNEQFF. Together with reference TRBV12-5 and TRBJ2-1, the CDR3 gives the full variable domain: DARVTQTPRHKVTEMGQEVTMRCQPILGHNTVFWYRQTMMQGLELLAYFRNRAPLDDSGMPKDRFSAEMPDATLATLKIQPSEPRDSAVYFCASASGSMGNEQFFGPGTRLTVL.

CDR3 DNA: TGTGCCAGCAGTTTATGGGCTAGCGGGGGACAGTTCTTC. Protein sequence: CASSLWASGGQFF. The chain combines TRBV27 with TRBJ2-1, with TRBD2 identical over 10 bases. Germline trimming cut 1 base from V and 13 bases from J; bases unmatched to any gene: 4. This CDR3 has 13 amino acids. CDR1 is MNHEY and CDR2 is SMNVEV in the germline V gene (reference sequence).

This clone was detected a few times. The CDR3: CASSFHLGKLFF. DNA for the CDR3: TGTGCCAGCAGCTTTCATTTGGGAAAACTGTTTTTT. The V gene is TRBV7-9, the J gene TRBJ1-4, with unresolved D. In germline, CDR1 is SEHNR, CDR2 FQNEAQ (reference sequence). Between the trimmed V and J ends, which lost 3 bases and 10 bases, there was a span of 9 bases. CDR3 length: 12 amino acids.

This chain links TRBV13 with TRBJ2-3; perhaps TRBD2 as D (6 bases). CDR1 and CDR2 from the germline V gene are PRHDT and FYEKMQ (reference sequence). This CDR3 is built from 13 residues. Trimming pared 1 base from V and 4 bases from J, leaving 6 bases between. The CDR3 nucleotides are TGTGCCAGCAGCTTAGCGGGGGCAGATACGCAGTATTTT. It translates to CASSLAGADTQYF.